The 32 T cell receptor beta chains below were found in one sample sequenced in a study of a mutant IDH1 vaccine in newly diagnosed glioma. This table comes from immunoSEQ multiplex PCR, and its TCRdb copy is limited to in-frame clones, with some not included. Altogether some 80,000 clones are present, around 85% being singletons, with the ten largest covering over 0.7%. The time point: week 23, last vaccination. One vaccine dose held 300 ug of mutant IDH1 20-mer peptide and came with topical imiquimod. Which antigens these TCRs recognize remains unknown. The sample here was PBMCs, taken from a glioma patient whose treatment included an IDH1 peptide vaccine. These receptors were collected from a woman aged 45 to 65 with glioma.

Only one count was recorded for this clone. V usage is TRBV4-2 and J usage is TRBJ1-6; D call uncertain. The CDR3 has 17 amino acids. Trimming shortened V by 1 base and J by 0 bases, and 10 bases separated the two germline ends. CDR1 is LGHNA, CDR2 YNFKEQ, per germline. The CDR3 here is CASSQAIASSYNSPLHF. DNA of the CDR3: TGTGCCAGCAGCCAAGCTATCGCAAGCTCCTATAATTCACCCCTCCACTTT.

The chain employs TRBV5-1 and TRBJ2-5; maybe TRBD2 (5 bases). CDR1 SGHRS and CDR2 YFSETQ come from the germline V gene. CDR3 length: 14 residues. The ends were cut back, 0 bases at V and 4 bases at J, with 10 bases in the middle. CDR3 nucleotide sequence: TGCGCCAGCAGCTTGGAGGCGGGCCGAGAGACCCAGTACTTC. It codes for CASSLEAGRETQYF. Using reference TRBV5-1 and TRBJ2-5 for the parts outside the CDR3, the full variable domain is KAGVTQTPRYLIKTRGQQVTLSCSPISGHRSVSWYQQTPGQGLQFLFEYFSETQRNKGNFPGRFSGRQFSNSRSEMNVSTLELGDSALYLCASSLEAGRETQYFGPGTRLLVL.

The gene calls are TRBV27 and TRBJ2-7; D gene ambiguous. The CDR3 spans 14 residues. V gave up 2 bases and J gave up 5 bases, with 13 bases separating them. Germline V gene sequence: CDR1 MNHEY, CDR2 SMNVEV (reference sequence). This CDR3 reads CASSLRPLSHEQYF. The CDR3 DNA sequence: TGTGCCAGCAGTTTAAGGCCTCTCTCGCACGAGCAGTACTTC.

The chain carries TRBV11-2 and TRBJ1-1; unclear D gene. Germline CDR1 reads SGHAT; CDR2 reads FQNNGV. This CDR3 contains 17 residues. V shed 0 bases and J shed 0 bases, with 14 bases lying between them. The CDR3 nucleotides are TGTGCCAGCAGCTTAGACGTCGGCCGGTCAATGAACACTGAAGCTTTCTTT. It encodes CASSLDVGRSMNTEAFF.

The CDR3, as DNA: TGTGCCAGCAGTTTGATCAGGGGAGGAAAGGAAAAACTGTTTTTT. It specifies CASSLIRGGKEKLFF. J is TRBJ1-4 and V is TRBV28, with TRBD1 as a possible D gene (6 bases). The CDR3 is 15 residues long. V lost 3 bases to trimming and J lost 8 bases, with 16 bases between them. The V gene's germline CDR1 is MDHEN and CDR2 SYDVKM. Combining the CDR3 with reference TRBV28 and TRBJ1-4 gives the whole variable domain DVKVTQSSRYLVKRTGEKVFLECVQDMDHENMFWYRQDPGLGLRLIYFSYDVKMKEKGDIPEGYSVSREKKERFSLILESASTNQTSMYLCASSLIRGGKEKLFFGSGTQLSVL.

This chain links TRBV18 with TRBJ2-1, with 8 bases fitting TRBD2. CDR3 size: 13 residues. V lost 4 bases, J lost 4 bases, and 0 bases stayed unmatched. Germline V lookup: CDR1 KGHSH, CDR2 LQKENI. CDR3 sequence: CASSRGRYNEQFF. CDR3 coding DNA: TGTGCCAGCTCACGCGGGAGGTACAATGAGCAGTTCTTC.

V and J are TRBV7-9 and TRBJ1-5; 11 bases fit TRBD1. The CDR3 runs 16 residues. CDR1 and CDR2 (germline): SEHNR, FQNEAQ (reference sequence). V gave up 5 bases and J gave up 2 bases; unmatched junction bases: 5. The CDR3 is CASSAGQGAGNQPQHF. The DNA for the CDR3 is TGTGCCAGCAGCGCAGGACAGGGGGCGGGCAATCAGCCCCAGCATTTT.

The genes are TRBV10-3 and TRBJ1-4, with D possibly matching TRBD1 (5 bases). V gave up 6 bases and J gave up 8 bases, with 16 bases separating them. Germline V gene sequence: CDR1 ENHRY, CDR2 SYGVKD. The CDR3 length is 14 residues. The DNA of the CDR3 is TGTGCCATCAGGGACGGGACTCATGGGGAAAAACTGTTTTTT. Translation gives CAIRDGTHGEKLFF.

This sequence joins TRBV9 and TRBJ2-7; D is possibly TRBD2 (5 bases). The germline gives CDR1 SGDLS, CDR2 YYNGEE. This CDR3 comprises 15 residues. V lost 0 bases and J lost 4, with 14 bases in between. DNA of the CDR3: TGTGCCAGCAGCGTAGGGGAGACCCCTACATACGAGCAGTACTTC. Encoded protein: CASSVGETPTYEQYF.

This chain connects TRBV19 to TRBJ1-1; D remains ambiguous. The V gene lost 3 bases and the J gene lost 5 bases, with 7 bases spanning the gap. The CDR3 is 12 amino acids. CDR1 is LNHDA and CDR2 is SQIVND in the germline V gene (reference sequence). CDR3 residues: CASSMGGTEAFF. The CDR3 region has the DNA TGTGCCAGTAGTATGGGTGGTACTGAAGCTTTCTTT.

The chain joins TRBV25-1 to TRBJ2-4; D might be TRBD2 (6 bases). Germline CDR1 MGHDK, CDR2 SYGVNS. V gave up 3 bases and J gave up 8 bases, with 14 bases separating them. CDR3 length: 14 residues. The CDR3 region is CASSDALAFHIQYF. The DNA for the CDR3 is TGTGCCAGCAGTGACGCGCTAGCGTTCCACATTCAGTACTTC.

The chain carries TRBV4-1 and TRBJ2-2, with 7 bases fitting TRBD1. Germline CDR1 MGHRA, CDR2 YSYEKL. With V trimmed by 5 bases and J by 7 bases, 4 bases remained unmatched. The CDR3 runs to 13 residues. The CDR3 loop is CASSTGANGELFF. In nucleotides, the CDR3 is TGCGCCAGCAGCACAGGGGCGAACGGGGAGCTGTTTTTT.

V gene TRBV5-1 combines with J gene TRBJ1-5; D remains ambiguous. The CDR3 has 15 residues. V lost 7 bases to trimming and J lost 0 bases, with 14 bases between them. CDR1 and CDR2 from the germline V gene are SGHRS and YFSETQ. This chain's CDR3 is CASRLESYSNQPQHF. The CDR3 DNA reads TGCGCCAGCCGCCTCGAGTCTTATAGCAATCAGCCCCAGCATTTT.

The CDR3 nucleotides read TGTGCCAGCAGCCCGACTAGCGGGAGCACCTACAATGAGCAGTTCTTC. This encodes CASSPTSGSTYNEQFF. This chain joins TRBV7-6 and TRBJ2-1; 12 bases match TRBD2. CDR1 and CDR2 from the germline V gene are SGHVS and FNYEAQ. V lost 5 bases to trimming and J lost 2 bases; unmatched junction nucleotides: 4. This CDR3 is built from 16 residues.

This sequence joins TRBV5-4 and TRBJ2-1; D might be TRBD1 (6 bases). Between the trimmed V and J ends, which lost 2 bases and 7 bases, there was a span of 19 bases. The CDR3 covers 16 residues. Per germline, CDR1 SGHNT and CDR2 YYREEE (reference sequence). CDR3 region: CASSLEQGRNGNEQFF. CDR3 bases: TGTGCCAGCAGCTTAGAACAGGGACGCAACGGGAATGAGCAGTTCTTC.

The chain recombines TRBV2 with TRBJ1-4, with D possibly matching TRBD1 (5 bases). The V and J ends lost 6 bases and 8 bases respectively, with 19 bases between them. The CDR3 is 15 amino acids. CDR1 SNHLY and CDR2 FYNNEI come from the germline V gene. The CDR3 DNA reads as TGTGCCAGCAGCCCCAGAGGGGCCCTATGGGAAAAACTGTTTTTT. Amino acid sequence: CASSPRGALWEKLFF.

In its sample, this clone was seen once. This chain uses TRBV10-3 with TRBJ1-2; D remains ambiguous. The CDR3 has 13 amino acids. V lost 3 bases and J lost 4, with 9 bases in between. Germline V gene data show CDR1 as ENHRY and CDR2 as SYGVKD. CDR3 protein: CAISDQRSYGYTF. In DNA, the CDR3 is TGTGCCATCAGTGACCAGCGGTCCTATGGCTACACCTTC.

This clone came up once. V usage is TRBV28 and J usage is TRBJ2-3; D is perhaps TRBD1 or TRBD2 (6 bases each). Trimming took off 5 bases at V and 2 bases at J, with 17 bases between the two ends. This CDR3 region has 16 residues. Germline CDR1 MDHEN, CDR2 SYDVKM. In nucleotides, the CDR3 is TGTGCCAGCAGTCCCCGGGACACTAGCCCCACAGATACGCAGTATTTT. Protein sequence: CASSPRDTSPTDTQYF.

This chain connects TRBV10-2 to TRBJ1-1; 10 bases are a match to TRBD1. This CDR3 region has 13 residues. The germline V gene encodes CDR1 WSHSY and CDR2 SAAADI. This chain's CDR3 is CAAGQGGYTEAFF. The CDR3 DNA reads TGCGCGGCAGGACAGGGGGGGTACACTGAAGCTTTCTTT.

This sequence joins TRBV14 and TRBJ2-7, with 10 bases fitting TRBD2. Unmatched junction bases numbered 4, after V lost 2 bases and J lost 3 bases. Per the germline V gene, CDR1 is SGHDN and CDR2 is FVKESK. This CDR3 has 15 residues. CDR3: CASSQLSGRFYEQYF. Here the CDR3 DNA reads TGTGCCAGCAGCCAACTTAGCGGGAGGTTCTACGAGCAGTACTTC.

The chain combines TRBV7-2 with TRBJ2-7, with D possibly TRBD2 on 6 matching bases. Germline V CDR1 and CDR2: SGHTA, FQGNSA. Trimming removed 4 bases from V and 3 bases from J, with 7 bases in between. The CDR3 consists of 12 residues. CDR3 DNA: TGTGCCAGCAGCTGGGGACTCTACGAGCAGTACTTC. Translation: CASSWGLYEQYF.

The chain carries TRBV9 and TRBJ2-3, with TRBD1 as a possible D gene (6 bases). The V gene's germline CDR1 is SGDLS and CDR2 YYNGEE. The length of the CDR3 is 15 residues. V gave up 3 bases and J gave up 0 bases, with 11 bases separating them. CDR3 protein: CASSARTDSTDTQYF. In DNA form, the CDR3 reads TGTGCCAGCAGCGCCCGGACAGATAGCACAGATACGCAGTATTTT.

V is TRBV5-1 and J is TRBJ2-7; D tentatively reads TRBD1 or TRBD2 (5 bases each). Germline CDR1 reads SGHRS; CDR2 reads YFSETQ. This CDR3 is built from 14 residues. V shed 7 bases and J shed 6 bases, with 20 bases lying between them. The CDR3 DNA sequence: TGCGCCAGCGAACTTAGCCCCGGGACCGGCGAGCAGTACTTC. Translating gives CASELSPGTGEQYF.

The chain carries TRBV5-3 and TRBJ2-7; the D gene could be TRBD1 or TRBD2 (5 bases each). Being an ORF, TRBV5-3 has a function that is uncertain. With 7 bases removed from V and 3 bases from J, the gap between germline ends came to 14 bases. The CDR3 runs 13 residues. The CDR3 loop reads CARPPGPNYEQYF. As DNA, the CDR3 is TGTGCCAGACCCCCGGGGCCGAACTACGAGCAGTACTTC.

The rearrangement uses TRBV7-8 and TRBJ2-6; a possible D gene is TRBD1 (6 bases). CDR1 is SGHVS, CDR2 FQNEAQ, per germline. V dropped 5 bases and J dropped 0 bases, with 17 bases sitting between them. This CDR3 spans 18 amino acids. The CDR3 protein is CASSPYRVLTSGANVLTF. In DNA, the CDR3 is TGTGCCAGCAGCCCATACAGGGTACTGACCTCTGGGGCCAACGTCCTGACTTTC.

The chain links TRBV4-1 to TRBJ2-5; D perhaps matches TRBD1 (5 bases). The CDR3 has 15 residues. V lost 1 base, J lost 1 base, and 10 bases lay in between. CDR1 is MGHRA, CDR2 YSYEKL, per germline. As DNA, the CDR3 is TGCGCCAGCAGCCAAGTAGGGGCCCGCCAAGAGACCCAGTACTTC. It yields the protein CASSQVGARQETQYF.

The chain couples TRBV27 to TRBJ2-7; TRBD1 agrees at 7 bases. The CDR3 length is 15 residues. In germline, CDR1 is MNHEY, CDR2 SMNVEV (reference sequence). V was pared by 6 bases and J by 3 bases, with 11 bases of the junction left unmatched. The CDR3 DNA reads TGTGCCAGCAGGTACTTGACAGGGTTGGGCTACGAGCAGTACTTC. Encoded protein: CASRYLTGLGYEQYF.

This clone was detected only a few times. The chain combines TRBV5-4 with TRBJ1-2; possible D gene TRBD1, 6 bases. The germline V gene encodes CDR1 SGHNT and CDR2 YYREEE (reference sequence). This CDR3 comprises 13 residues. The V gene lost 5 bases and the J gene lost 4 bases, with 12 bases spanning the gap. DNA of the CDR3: TGTGCCAGCAGACAGCCGGACAGCTATGGCTACACCTTC. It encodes CASRQPDSYGYTF.

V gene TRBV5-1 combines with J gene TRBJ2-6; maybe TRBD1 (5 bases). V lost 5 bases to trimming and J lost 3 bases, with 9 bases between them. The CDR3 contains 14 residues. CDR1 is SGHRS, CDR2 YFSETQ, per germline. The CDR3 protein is CASRQGNGANVLTF. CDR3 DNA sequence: TGCGCCAGCAGGCAGGGAAATGGGGCCAACGTCCTGACTTTC.

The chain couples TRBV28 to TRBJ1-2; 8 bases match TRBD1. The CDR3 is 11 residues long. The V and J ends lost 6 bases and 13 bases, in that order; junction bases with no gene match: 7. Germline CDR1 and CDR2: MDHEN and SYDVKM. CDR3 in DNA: TGTGCCAGCAGACGGGACAGGTTGTTCACCTTC. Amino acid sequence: CASRRDRLFTF.

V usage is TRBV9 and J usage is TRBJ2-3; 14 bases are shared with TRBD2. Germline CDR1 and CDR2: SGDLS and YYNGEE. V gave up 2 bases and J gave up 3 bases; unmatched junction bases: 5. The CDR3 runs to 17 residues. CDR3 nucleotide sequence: TGTGCCAGCAGCGTGACTAGCGGGAGGGCAACTACAGATACGCAGTATTTT. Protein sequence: CASSVTSGRATTDTQYF.

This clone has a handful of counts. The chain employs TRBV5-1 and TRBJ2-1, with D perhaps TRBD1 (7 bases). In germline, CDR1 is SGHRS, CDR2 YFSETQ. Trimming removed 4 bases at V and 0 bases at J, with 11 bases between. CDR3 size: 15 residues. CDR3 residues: CASSRQGGSYNEQFF. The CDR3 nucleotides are TGCGCCAGCAGCCGACAGGGAGGCTCCTACAATGAGCAGTTCTTC. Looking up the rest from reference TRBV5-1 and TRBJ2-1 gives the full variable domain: KAGVTQTPRYLIKTRGQQVTLSCSPISGHRSVSWYQQTPGQGLQFLFEYFSETQRNKGNFPGRFSGRQFSNSRSEMNVSTLELGDSALYLCASSRQGGSYNEQFFGPGTRLTVL.